This T cell receptor (beta chain) was retrieved from a study of blood T cell repertoires in COVID-19. Across the study: Both acute and convalescent COVID-19 samples were obtained from the United States, Italy and Spain.

After removal of 8 bases from V and 5 bases from J, the junction contained 8 bases not matched to a gene. The germline V gene has CDR1 MNHEY and CDR2 SMNVEV (reference sequence). The CDR3 has 14 amino acids. The protocol was immunoSEQ multiplex PCR, while the TCRdb copy is restricted to in-frame clones and leaves out a portion. Seen here are about 200,000 clones, approximately 86% observed once, and the top ten hold 3.8%. Categorization into cohorts depended on clinical history that participants reported. The V gene is TRBV27, the J gene TRBJ2-1; 8 positions match TRBD2. The sequencing input was PBMCs or T cells enriched from blood (not recorded which). The source of this sequence is a woman aged 40 to 50 with acute COVID-19. CDR3 protein: CASSNRGGNNEQFF. In DNA, the CDR3 is TGTGCCAGCTCCAACCGGGGGGGAAACAATGAGCAGTTCTTC.